This TCR beta chain is drawn from a study of cytomegalovirus exposure and HLA in healthy donors. Profiled with immunoSEQ multiplex PCR; TCRdb holds only in-frame clones, not every one. Of over 200,000 clones listed, 80% to 90% were seen once; the top ten hold about 3%. CDR1 WSHSY and CDR2 SAAADI come from the germline V gene. The CDR3 runs to 14 residues. Trimming stripped 4 bases from V and 7 bases from J, with 14 bases between. The V gene is TRBV10-2, the J gene TRBJ2-1; a weak D match, TRBD1 (5 bases). The sequenced material came from PBMCs. The TCR comes from a woman between 18 and 29 years old in good health and CMV-seronegative. The DNA of the CDR3 is TGCGCCAGCAGTGCCCAGGGTAGCTCAAATGAGCAGTTCTTC. Translated: CASSAQGSSNEQFF.